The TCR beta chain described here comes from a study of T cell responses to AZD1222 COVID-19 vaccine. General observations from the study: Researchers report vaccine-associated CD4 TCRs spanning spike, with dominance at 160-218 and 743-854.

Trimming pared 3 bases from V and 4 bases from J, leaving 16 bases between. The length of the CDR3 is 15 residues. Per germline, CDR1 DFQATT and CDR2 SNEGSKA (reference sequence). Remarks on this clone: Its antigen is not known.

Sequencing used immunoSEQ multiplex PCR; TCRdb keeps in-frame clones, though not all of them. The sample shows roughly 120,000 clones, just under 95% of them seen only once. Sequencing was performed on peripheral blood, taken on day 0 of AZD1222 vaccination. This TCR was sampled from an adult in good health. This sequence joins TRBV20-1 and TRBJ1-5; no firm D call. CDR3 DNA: TGCAGTGCTAGTTCACTCCAGGATGAGAATCAGCCCCAGCATTTT. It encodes CSASSLQDENQPQHF.